A single sample is the source of the 17 T cell receptor beta chains below, sequenced in a study of blood T cells in healthy people across ages (dated by TCRdb to the mid-2010s). The library was produced with 5' RACE. The run used an Illumina HiSeq 2500. A second PCR of about 7 to 12 cycles was run with a J-beta primer mix and a sample-barcoded 5' primer. In TCRdb, the public reads were trimmed at Q25 with fastp and aligned with MiXCR, with productive beta chains retained. Duplicate CDR3 protein sequences are folded into a single record with the most common DNA and genes. The sample table records 720,000 or so distinct CDR3 sequences; roughly 41% of these occur just once. The ten largest clones take up 30% of the sample. The material sequenced was blood. These receptors were collected from an older man in good health.

V is TRBV12-3 or TRBV12-4 and J is TRBJ2-7; tentatively, D is TRBD1 (5 bases). Judging by the DNA end, TRBJ2-5 fits better; the J call may be wrong. The CDR3 length is 14 residues. CDR3 coding DNA: TGTGCCAGCAGTTTAGCGGGGCAGCACCCGACCCAGTACTTC. Protein sequence: CASSLAGQHPTQYF.

Here the CDR3 DNA reads TGCAGTGCTAGACAGGACTCTGGAAACACCATATATTTT. Amino acids: CSARQDSGNTIYF. This chain uses TRBV20-1 with TRBJ1-3, with D uncertain. The V gene lost 2 bases and the J gene lost 0 bases, with 5 bases spanning the gap. The CDR3 is 13 amino acids. In germline, CDR1 is DFQATT, CDR2 SNEGSKA (reference sequence).

This clonotype was observed a few times. This chain joins TRBV18 and TRBJ1-6; D is unclear. The CDR3 extends over 14 amino acids. Trimming removed 2 bases at V and 8 bases at J, with 10 bases between. The germline V gene encodes CDR1 KGHSH and CDR2 LQKENI. CDR3 residues: CASSPRPADSPLHF. For the CDR3, the DNA is TGTGCCAGCTCACCAAGGCCGGCAGATTCACCCCTCCACTTT.

This clonotype was seen just once. CDR3 in DNA: TGCAGTGCTAGAGTGGCGGGAAGTACCGGGGAGCTGTTTTTT. Its translation is CSARVAGSTGELFF. The J gene is TRBJ2-2, the V gene TRBV20-1, with D tentatively TRBD2 (6 bases). Trimming stripped 1 base from V and 5 bases from J, with 11 bases between. Germline CDR1 DFQATT, CDR2 SNEGSKA (reference sequence). The CDR3 loop spans 14 amino acids.

The J gene is TRBJ2-1, the V gene TRBV20-1; 7 bases align to TRBD2. This CDR3 is built from 16 residues. Germline V gene data show CDR1 as DFQATT and CDR2 as SNEGSKA (reference sequence). Trimming removed 4 bases from V and 0 bases from J; junction bases left unmatched: 9. The CDR3 DNA sequence: TGCAGTGCTACAGAGCGGGACCAGAGCTCCTACAATGAGCAGTTCTTC. Amino acid sequence: CSATERDQSSYNEQFF.

This clonotype showed up just a few times. This rearrangement joins TRBV11-2 to TRBJ2-5, with TRBD1 as a possible D gene (5 bases). This CDR3 region has 15 residues. The germline gives CDR1 SGHAT, CDR2 FQNNGV. With 2 bases removed from V and 2 bases from J, the gap between germline ends came to 12 bases. Here the CDR3 reads CASSLRGTEQETQYF. The CDR3 DNA follows: TGTGCCAGCAGCTTAAGGGGTACAGAACAAGAGACCCAGTACTTC.

The chain recombines TRBV29-1 with TRBJ2-1; 9 positions agree with TRBD1. There are 15 residues in the CDR3. Germline CDR1 reads SQVTM; CDR2 reads ANQGSEA. Trimming removed 4 bases from V and 6 bases from J; junction bases left unmatched: 10. The CDR3 reads CSVAGRGQGLNEQFF. In nucleotides, the CDR3 is TGCAGCGTTGCGGGTCGGGGACAGGGTCTCAATGAGCAGTTCTTC.

In this sample, this clonotype turned up many times. The V call is TRBV4-2, the J call TRBJ2-2; D possibly corresponds to TRBD2 (5 bases). Germline values: CDR1 LGHNA, CDR2 YNFKEQ. V was cut by 1 base and J by 4 bases, with 10 bases left in between. There are 15 residues in the CDR3. The CDR3 DNA sequence: TGTGCCAGCAGCCAAGTGCGTGGGAGCACCGGGGAGCTGTTTTTT. Its translation is CASSQVRGSTGELFF.

The CDR3 coding sequence is TGCAGTGCTAGGGGATGGGCGCCATGGGATGGCTACACCTTC. It translates to CSARGWAPWDGYTF. The V gene is TRBV20-1, the J gene TRBJ1-2; D not resolved. The CDR3 totals 14 residues. V lost 3 bases and J lost 6, with 17 bases in between. Germline CDR1 DFQATT, CDR2 SNEGSKA (reference sequence).

The chain has TRBV20-1 and TRBJ2-5; TRBD2 agrees at 7 bases. The ends lost 6 bases at V and 2 bases at J; junction bases unmatched: 12. This CDR3 contains 15 residues. CDR1 and CDR2 (germline): DFQATT, SNEGSKA (reference sequence). The CDR3 sequence: CSALKWRAGQETQYF. CDR3 nucleotide sequence: TGCAGTGCCCTGAAGTGGCGAGCGGGACAAGAGACCCAGTACTTC.

The rearrangement links TRBV7-2 to TRBJ1-2; maybe TRBD1 (6 bases). Deletions cut 5 bases from V and 7 bases from J, with 17 bases between. This CDR3 has 14 residues. CDR1 is SGHTA, CDR2 FQGNSA, per germline. The CDR3 bases are TGTGCCAGCAGCCAGGGGCTGAGTGCTCCTGGCTACACCTTC. This encodes CASSQGLSAPGYTF.

The CDR3 region is CASSLRFGRTNYGYTF. In DNA form, the CDR3 reads TGTGCCAGCAGCCTGAGGTTCGGACGGACTAACTATGGCTACACCTTC. The chain joins TRBV5-6 to TRBJ1-2; D unclear. Trimming removed 4 bases from V and 0 bases from J, with 16 bases in between. This CDR3 region has 16 residues. CDR1 is SGHDT and CDR2 is YYEEEE in the germline V gene.

The V gene is TRBV7-3, the J gene TRBJ2-2; TRBD1 matches 9 bases. Germline CDR1 SGHTA, CDR2 FQGTGA. This CDR3 is 16 amino acids long. Unmatched junction bases numbered 11, after V lost 5 bases and J lost 7 bases. CDR3 residues: CASSPGTGSGVGELFF. The CDR3 nucleotides are TGTGCCAGCAGCCCAGGGACAGGGAGCGGGGTCGGGGAGCTGTTTTTT. The variable domain in full, with the rest retrieved from reference TRBV7-3 and TRBJ2-2, is GAGVSQTPSNKVTEKGKYVELRCDPISGHTALYWYRQSLGQGPEFLIYFQGTGAADDSGLPNDRFFAVRPEGSVSTLKIQRTERGDSAVYLCASSPGTGSGVGELFFGEGSRLTVL.

This clonotype was seen ten or more times. The rearrangement joins TRBV4-3 to TRBJ2-7, with TRBD1 matching over 7 bases. The CDR3 consists of 15 residues. The germline gives CDR1 LGHNA, CDR2 YSLEER. J gave up 7 bases and V 0 bases, and 9 bases lay outside the gene matches. CDR3 nucleotides: TGCGCCAGCAGCCAAGATCGCGACAGGGCCCGGGAGCAGTACTTC. Translating it yields CASSQDRDRAREQYF.

The V and J genes are TRBV10-3 and TRBJ2-3, with D unclear. CDR1 ENHRY and CDR2 SYGVKD come from the germline V gene. V was clipped by 6 bases and J by 1 base, with 14 bases between them. CDR3 length equals 15 residues. This CDR3 is CAIRRTGKGTDTQYF. The CDR3 DNA follows: TGTGCCATCAGAAGGACGGGTAAGGGCACAGATACGCAGTATTTT.

This clonotype has a count of ten or more. This CDR3 is CASSLYLGTANYGYTF. DNA of the CDR3: TGTGCCAGCAGCTTATACCTCGGGACAGCTAACTATGGCTACACCTTC. The chain has TRBV7-8 and TRBJ1-2, with 7 bases identical to TRBD1. From germline, CDR1 is SGHVS and CDR2 FQNEAQ. The CDR3 covers 16 residues. V lost 2 bases, J lost 0 bases, and 6 bases stayed unmatched.

The genes are TRBV5-1 and TRBJ1-1; perhaps TRBD1 as D (5 bases). The CDR3 has 16 amino acids. V was shortened by 6 bases and J by 3 bases, with 21 bases between the two germline ends. Germline V gives CDR1 SGHRS, CDR2 YFSETQ. CDR3 in DNA: TGCGCCAGCAACCGTTATAGGGGCGCGGGCGACACTGAAGCTTTCTTT. Its protein is CASNRYRGAGDTEAFF.